The clone carrying this TCR beta chain was counted at least ten times. The antigen is undetermined. This sample was included in a study of T cell repertoires in cytomegalovirus infection. About the research overall: Public signatures in TCR beta pointed to CMV infection and matching HLA type.

Findings and limits, study-wide: The ex vivo response was dominated by HLA-C-restricted CMV-specific TCR beta clonotypes. There were carriers of CMV plus the relevant HLA, and cumulative public TCR beta family frequency identified them.

A single record per CDR3 protein comes from TCRdb applying MiXCR to the reads. This sample has around 630,000 distinct CDR3 sequences, with roughly 26% found just once. The CDR3 is 15 residues long. The trim removed 5 bases at V and 5 bases at J, leaving 9 bases unmatched. Germline-derived CDR1 and CDR2 are SEHNR and FQNEAQ (reference sequence). The chain combines TRBV7-9 with TRBJ2-5; TRBD1 matches 9 bases. The sample consisted of CD8+ T cells from PBMCs. The origin of this receptor is a human donor in good health (CMV status not recorded). Some clones in this sample may be carry-over from other donors' samples. CDR3 amino acids: CASSNLDRGFETQYF. CDR3 sequence (DNA): TGTGCCAGCAGCAATCTGGACAGGGGTTTCGAGACCCAGTACTTC.